These 9 T cell receptor beta chains were all obtained from the same sample, sequenced in a study of Ad26.COV2.S vaccination and SARS-CoV-2 variants. Treatment denoted: over 15 received Ad26.COV2.S at low or high dose, single or two shots; about 5 received placebo; per-sample allocation not given. Sampling was done on day 63 after the first vaccine or placebo injection. Method: immunoSEQ multiplex PCR; TCRdb's copy keeps in-frame clones and lacks some. The sample contains about 420,000 clones, 88% of which appear only once. The sequencing here drew on peripheral blood, taken in a trial of Ad26.COV2.S vaccine versus placebo. These receptors all come from a person between 18 and 65 years old who received the Ad26.COV2.S COVID-19 vaccine or a placebo.

V and J are TRBV6-1 and TRBJ1-2; D is unresolved. Trimming stripped 0 bases from V and 3 bases from J, with 8 bases between. Germline V lookup: CDR1 MNHNS, CDR2 SASEGT. The CDR3 is 14 residues long. The CDR3 coding sequence is TGTGCCAGCAGTGAAGCACAGCGGGACTATGGCTACACCTTC. Its translation: CASSEAQRDYGYTF.

This clone was seen only once. This sequence joins TRBV7-2 and TRBJ2-1, with 8 positions matching TRBD1. The CDR3 totals 14 residues. Germline V gives CDR1 SGHTA, CDR2 FQGNSA. The junction had 3 bases not matched to a gene; V was cut back by 5 bases and J by 3 bases. CDR3: CASSLGTGYNEQFF. The CDR3 DNA reads TGTGCCAGCAGCCTGGGGACAGGCTACAATGAGCAGTTCTTC.

The CDR3 protein is CASSKQGMSTGELFF. Here the CDR3 DNA reads TGTGCCAGCAGTAAACAGGGGATGAGTACCGGGGAGCTGTTTTTT. This rearrangement joins TRBV6-2 or TRBV6-3 to TRBJ2-2, with 7 bases that match TRBD1. CDR3 length equals 15 residues. Losses at the gene ends were 5 bases for V and 5 bases for J; bases not matched to a gene: 8. CDR1 is MNHEY, CDR2 SVGEGT, per germline.

This chain uses TRBV4-3 with TRBJ2-7; 10 bases align to TRBD1. Germline V CDR1 and CDR2: LGHNA, YSLEER. V lost 6 bases, J lost 4 bases, and 6 bases stayed unmatched. This CDR3 is built from 14 residues. Here the CDR3 reads CASSSGTGVYEQYF. Here the CDR3 DNA reads TGCGCCAGCAGTTCCGGGACAGGGGTGTACGAGCAGTACTTC.

The chain joins TRBV6-5 to TRBJ1-1; no definite D call. Trimming pared 6 bases from V and 2 bases from J, leaving 4 bases between. Germline CDR1 is MNHEY and CDR2 is SVGAGI. The CDR3 extends over 11 amino acids. In nucleotides, the CDR3 is TGTGCCAGCAGCGGAAACACTGAAGCTTTCTTT. This codes for CASSGNTEAFF.

V is TRBV2 and J is TRBJ2-4; 8 nucleotides match TRBD2. The germline V gene encodes CDR1 SNHLY and CDR2 FYNNEI. This CDR3 comprises 15 residues. V lost 6 bases and J lost 3; bases outside the gene matches: 7. In nucleotides, the CDR3 is TGTGCCAGCAGCGTTGTAGCGGGGTACAAAAACATTCAGTACTTC. Protein sequence: CASSVVAGYKNIQYF. The full variable domain, with the rest looked up from reference TRBV2 and TRBJ2-4, is EPEVTQTPSHQVTQMGQEVILRCVPISNHLYFYWYRQILGQKVEFLVSFYNNEISEKSEIFDDQFSVERPDGSNFTLKIRSTKLEDSAMYFCASSVVAGYKNIQYFGAGTRLSVL.

CDR3 residues: CASSFPTSGGGQETQYF. The CDR3 region has the DNA TGTGCCAGCAGTTTCCCCACTAGCGGGGGGGGACAAGAGACCCAGTACTTC. The chain combines TRBV28 with TRBJ2-5; 13 nucleotides align to TRBD2. Trimming took 3 bases from V and 2 from J; bases not matched to a gene: 6. Germline V lookup: CDR1 MDHEN, CDR2 SYDVKM. The CDR3 totals 17 residues.

The chain is built from TRBV30 and TRBJ1-4, with 8 bases fitting TRBD1. The germline V gene encodes CDR1 GTSNPN and CDR2 SVGIG (reference sequence). This CDR3 region has 17 residues. After removal of 5 bases from V and 1 base from J, the junction contained 12 bases not matched to a gene. CDR3 bases: TGTGCCTGGGCCCAGGGGGCGTCGAGGGGAACTAATGAAAAACTGTTTTTT. It encodes CAWAQGASRGTNEKLFF. Full variable domain (missing parts from reference TRBV30 and TRBJ1-4): SQTIHQWPATLVQPVGSPLSLECTVEGTSNPNLYWYRQAAGRGLQLLFYSVGIGQISSEVPQNLSASRPQDRQFILSSKKLLLSDSGFYLCAWAQGASRGTNEKLFFGSGTQLSVL.

This chain links TRBV6-2 or TRBV6-3 with TRBJ2-7; D gene uncertain. The CDR3 has 15 residues. CDR1 MNHEY and CDR2 SVGEGT come from the germline V gene. V shed 5 bases and J shed 3 bases, with 17 bases lying between them. CDR3 sequence reads: CASSTQVPVVYEQYF. CDR3 in DNA: TGTGCCAGCAGTACTCAGGTTCCCGTCGTCTACGAGCAGTACTTC.